One and the same sample provided the 21 T cell receptor beta chains below, sequenced in a study of blood T cells in healthy people across ages. Primed by a sample-barcoded 5' primer and a J-beta primer mix, a second PCR proceeded for 7 to 11 cycles. TCRdb processed the 5' RACE reads anew with MiXCR; each CDR3 protein has one entry. This sample has about 970,000 distinct CDR3 sequences, with roughly 50% found just once. Sequencing was carried out using blood. These receptors were obtained from a woman aged 55 to 70 in good health.

This sequence joins TRBV20-1 and TRBJ2-1, with D possibly matching TRBD2 (6 bases). CDR3 size: 14 residues. V was trimmed by 3 bases and J by 6 bases, leaving 15 bases between them. CDR1 DFQATT and CDR2 SNEGSKA come from the germline V gene (reference sequence). CDR3 coding DNA: TGCAGTGCTAGCTCCAGCGGGCCTCTCAATGAGCAGTTCTTC. This sequence encodes CSASSSGPLNEQFF.

This clonotype showed up just a few times. The chain links TRBV4-1 to TRBJ2-5; TRBD2 agrees at 11 bases. V lost 4 bases, J lost 5 bases, and 6 bases stayed unmatched. Per the germline V gene, CDR1 is MGHRA and CDR2 is YSYEKL. The CDR3 consists of 15 residues. CDR3 amino acids: CASSRQLAGDETQYF. CDR3 sequence (DNA): TGCGCCAGCAGCCGGCAACTAGCGGGAGATGAGACCCAGTACTTC.

The genes are TRBV28 and TRBJ1-5; D unclear. CDR3 length equals 14 residues. V was trimmed by 5 bases and J by 4 bases, leaving 12 bases between them. Germline CDR1 reads MDHEN; CDR2 reads SYDVKM. The CDR3 here is CASSDQHGNQPQHF. The CDR3 DNA is TGTGCCAGCAGTGACCAGCATGGTAATCAGCCCCAGCATTTT.

This clonotype was detected a few times. The chain joins TRBV29-1 to TRBJ2-5, with D tentatively TRBD2 (6 bases). The tail of the sequence fits TRBJ2-7 better, so the J call may be wrong. CDR1 SQVTM and CDR2 ANQGSEA come from the germline V gene. CDR3 length equals 14 residues. The CDR3 here is CSARLVRDGHEQYF. In DNA, the CDR3 is TGCAGCGCCCGACTAGTGAGGGACGGGCACGAGCAGTACTTC.

This rearrangement joins TRBV27 to TRBJ1-3; a possible D gene is TRBD1 (5 bases). Trimming stripped 5 bases from V and 7 bases from J, with 18 bases between. CDR1 is MNHEY, CDR2 SMNVEV, per germline (reference sequence). The CDR3 spans 15 residues. CDR3 sequence reads: CASSQSRALGNTIYF. CDR3 DNA: TGTGCCAGCAGTCAATCCAGGGCCCTGGGCAACACCATATATTTT.

The rearrangement joins TRBV5-1 to TRBJ2-3; D gene unclear. The CDR3 is 15 amino acids. Trimming took off 0 bases at V and 2 bases at J, with 10 bases between the two ends. Germline CDR1 and CDR2: SGHRS and YFSETQ. The DNA of the CDR3 is TGCGCCAGCAGCTTGGTCTTTCAGACCACAGATACGCAGTATTTT. It translates to CASSLVFQTTDTQYF.

This clonotype was seen more than once but under ten times. The CDR3 DNA reads as TGTGCCAGCAGCCTTCGGCCAAAAAGCACAGATACGCAGTATTTT. It yields the protein CASSLRPKSTDTQYF. V and J are TRBV12-3 or TRBV12-4 and TRBJ2-3, with D hard to call. Trimming removed 6 bases from V and 0 bases from J, with 13 bases in between. There are 15 residues in the CDR3.

The chain is built from TRBV5-1 and TRBJ2-4; D ambiguous. Germline V CDR1 and CDR2: SGHRS, YFSETQ. Between the trimmed V and J ends, which lost 5 bases and 5 bases, there was a span of 11 bases. CDR3 length equals 13 residues. CDR3 sequence reads: CASRPGSQNIQYF. The DNA for the CDR3 is TGCGCCAGCAGACCGGGCTCACAAAACATTCAGTACTTC.

The rearrangement links TRBV9 to TRBJ1-2, with 7 bases identical to TRBD1. V was clipped by 4 bases and J by 0 bases; unmatched bases: 12. This CDR3 is 17 amino acids long. The germline V gene encodes CDR1 SGDLS and CDR2 YYNGEE. CDR3 loop: CASSPLPGTAANYGYTF. The CDR3 coding sequence is TGTGCCAGCAGCCCCCTTCCCGGGACAGCAGCTAACTATGGCTACACCTTC.

The genes are TRBV5-5 and TRBJ2-7; D may be TRBD2 (5 bases). This CDR3 has 16 amino acids. Per germline, CDR1 SGHKS and CDR2 YYEKEE (reference sequence). V gave up 0 bases and J gave up 0 bases, with 13 bases separating them. This CDR3 reads CASSLGLQRSSYEQYF. CDR3 sequence (DNA): TGTGCCAGCAGCTTGGGACTCCAGCGGAGCTCCTACGAGCAGTACTTC.

This chain links TRBV11-2 with TRBJ2-7; TRBD2 matches 10 bases. The CDR3 runs to 15 residues. Trimming at V came to 3 bases and at J to 3 bases, leaving 5 bases not matched to a gene. Germline values: CDR1 SGHAT, CDR2 FQNNGV. The CDR3 here is CASSLFTSGIYEQYF. CDR3 DNA sequence: TGTGCCAGCAGCTTGTTTACTAGCGGGATCTACGAGCAGTACTTC.

The DNA of the CDR3 is TGTGCCAGCAGTCCTAGCGGGAAAGAACCCTACAATGAGCAGTTCTTC. This codes for CASSPSGKEPYNEQFF. This chain joins TRBV12-3 or TRBV12-4 and TRBJ2-1; 9 bases fit TRBD2. CDR3 size: 16 residues. The trim removed 5 bases at V and 2 bases at J, leaving 7 bases unmatched.

The chain combines TRBV4-3 with TRBJ2-3; TRBD2 agrees at 10 bases. The length of the CDR3 is 17 residues. Germline V gene lookup returns CDR1 LGHNA and CDR2 YSLEER. V shed 1 base and J 3 bases; nucleotides not matched to a gene: 7. The CDR3 coding sequence is TGCGCCAGCAGCCAAGCCGGGCTAGCGGGAGAGACAGATACGCAGTATTTT. Its protein product is CASSQAGLAGETDTQYF.

To note about this clonotype: One end of the junction does not line up with germline, which may come from a read error. The chain links TRBV4-1 to TRBJ2-5; D is unclear. This CDR3 has 15 residues. Germline V gene sequence: CDR1 MGHRA, CDR2 YSYEKL. Here the CDR3 reads CAGSPDDRVQGTQYF. The CDR3 DNA follows: TGCGCCGGCAGCCCCGACGACCGGGTACAAGGGACCCAGTACTTC.

The chain carries TRBV11-2 and TRBJ2-5; D remains unclear. From germline, CDR1 is SGHAT and CDR2 FQNNGV. The CDR3 extends over 13 amino acids. The ends were cut back, 6 bases at V and 5 bases at J, with 13 bases in the middle. CDR3 bases: TGTGCCAGCAGTGACCTTAGTTGGGAGACCCAGTACTTC. Protein sequence: CASSDLSWETQYF. The full variable domain, rest sourced from reference TRBV11-2 and TRBJ2-5, is EAGVAQSPRYKIIEKRQSVAFWCNPISGHATLYWYQQILGQGPKLLIQFQNNGVVDDSQLPKDRFSAERLKGVDSTLKIQPAKLEDSAVYLCASSDLSWETQYFGPGTRLLVL.

This chain links TRBV7-6 with TRBJ2-4; 7 bases align to TRBD2. The V gene's germline CDR1 is SGHVS and CDR2 FNYEAQ. Trimming removed 5 bases from V and 13 bases from J; junction bases left unmatched: 11. This CDR3 is 13 amino acids long. CDR3 region: CASSAIGAGEQYF. The CDR3 bases are TGTGCCAGCAGCGCCATTGGGGCGGGGGAGCAGTACTTC.

The gene calls are TRBV20-1 and TRBJ1-4; unclear D gene. From germline, CDR1 is DFQATT and CDR2 SNEGSKA (reference sequence). The CDR3 is 10 residues long. V gave up 3 bases and J gave up 7 bases, with 3 bases separating them. CDR3 sequence: CSARFEKLFF. The CDR3 bases are TGCAGTGCTAGGTTTGAAAAACTGTTTTTT.

J is TRBJ2-4 and V is TRBV28; 8 bases are shared with TRBD1. This CDR3 has 15 amino acids. Per germline, CDR1 MDHEN and CDR2 SYDVKM. V trimming: 6 bases; J trimming: 2 bases; junction bases outside the gene matches: 6. The DNA of the CDR3 is TGTGCCAGCAGCCCGGACAGGGTGACCAAAAACATTCAGTACTTC. Its protein is CASSPDRVTKNIQYF.

This clonotype appeared many times. The V call is TRBV27, the J call TRBJ2-3; 9 bases line up with TRBD2. The length of the CDR3 is 15 residues. Trimming took 2 bases from V and 0 from J; bases not matched to a gene: 0. Germline lookup yields CDR1 MNHEY and CDR2 SMNVEV (reference sequence). The CDR3 is CASSLLAGSTDTQYF. The DNA for the CDR3 is TGTGCCAGCAGTTTACTAGCGGGAAGCACAGATACGCAGTATTTT.

The chain has TRBV20-1 and TRBJ1-4; D uncertain. The CDR3 has 11 amino acids. Trimming took off 6 bases at V and 10 bases at J, with 12 bases between the two ends. The V gene's germline CDR1 is DFQATT and CDR2 SNEGSKA (reference sequence). Here the CDR3 reads CSAILDGKLFF. CDR3 bases: TGCAGTGCGATATTGGACGGAAAACTGTTTTTT.

This chain links TRBV6-2 or TRBV6-3 with TRBJ2-7, with 9 bases matching TRBD1. Germline V CDR1 and CDR2: MNHEY, SVGEGT. J gave up 7 bases and V 1 base, and 8 bases lay outside the gene matches. The CDR3 spans 15 residues. In DNA, the CDR3 is TGTGCCAGCAGTTACTGGGACAGGGTAACGACGGAGCAGTACTTC. Translated, it gives CASSYWDRVTTEQYF.